This T cell receptor (beta chain) was obtained from a study of metastatic and nonmetastatic thyroid tumors. Overall study context: Repertoires from malignant and benign thyroid patients were compared across blood and tumor or nodule tissue.

On this clone itself: As yet, its antigen is unknown.

In the original workflow: Clinicopathological groups supplied CDR3 differences that were used to build a distant-metastasis classifier for papillary thyroid cancer. MiXCR re-clonotyped the PCR reads for TCRdb. Here the V and J calls rest on TCRdb's processing, not on the authors' analysis. The table has under 25,000 clones, 22% seen once. Thyroid surgery took place with no prior treatment in any patient. Study-level findings and limits: Across blood and tumor, TCR beta diversity in malignant thyroid tumors was reportedly significantly higher than in benign nodules.

The clonotype was recovered from a female donor with papillary thyroid cancer or a benign thyroid nodule (not recorded which). Some clones in this sample may be carry-over from other donors' samples. Sequences were obtained from adjacent normal tissue.

The CDR3 nucleotides read TGTGCCAGCAGTTCCCTCACTAGGGGTAATTCACCCCTCCACTTT. Its translation is CASSSLTRGNSPLHF. The chain employs TRBV28 and TRBJ1-6; possibly TRBD1 for D (5 bases). CDR1 and CDR2 from the germline V gene are MDHEN and SYDVKM. The ends were cut back, 4 bases at V and 6 bases at J, with 13 bases in the middle. The CDR3 has 15 residues.